This T cell receptor (beta chain) was sequenced for a study of T-cell memory formation after mild COVID-19. Each CDR3 protein is one row after TCRdb ran MiXCR on the 5' RACE reads. The repertoire holds about 470,000 distinct CDR3 sequences, approximately 25% seen once, with under 15% in the top ten. The sequenced material came from PBMCs or a T cell subset sorted from them (not recorded which). This clonotype was sampled from an adult woman who had mild COVID-19 (a few samples of this study predate the infection). Cell type and time point are not known.

The DNA of the CDR3 is TGTGCCAGCAGCCCGGCCGGGGGGAGGAACACTGAAGCTTTCTTT. Translating it yields CASSPAGGRNTEAFF. This chain uses TRBV12-3 or TRBV12-4 with TRBJ1-1; a possible D gene is TRBD1 (5 bases). The CDR3 has 15 residues. V was shortened by 6 bases and J by 1 base, with 15 bases between the two germline ends.